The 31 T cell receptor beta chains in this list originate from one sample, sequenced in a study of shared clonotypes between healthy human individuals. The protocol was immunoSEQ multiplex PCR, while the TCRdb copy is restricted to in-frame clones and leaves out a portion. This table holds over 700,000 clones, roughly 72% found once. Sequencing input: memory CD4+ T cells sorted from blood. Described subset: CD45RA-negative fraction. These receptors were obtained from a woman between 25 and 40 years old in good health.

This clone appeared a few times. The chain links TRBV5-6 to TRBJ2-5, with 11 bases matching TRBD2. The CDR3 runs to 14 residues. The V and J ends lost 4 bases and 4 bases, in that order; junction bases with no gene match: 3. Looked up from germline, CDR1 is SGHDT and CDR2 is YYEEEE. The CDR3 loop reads CASSDSGRGETQYF. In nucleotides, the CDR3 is TGTGCCAGCAGCGATAGCGGGAGGGGAGAGACCCAGTACTTC. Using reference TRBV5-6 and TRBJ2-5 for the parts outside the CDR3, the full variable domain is DAGVTQSPTHLIKTRGQQVTLRCSPKSGHDTVSWYQQALGQGPQFIFQYYEEEERQRGNFPDRFSGHQFPNYSSELNVNALLLGDSALYLCASSDSGRGETQYFGPGTRLLVL.

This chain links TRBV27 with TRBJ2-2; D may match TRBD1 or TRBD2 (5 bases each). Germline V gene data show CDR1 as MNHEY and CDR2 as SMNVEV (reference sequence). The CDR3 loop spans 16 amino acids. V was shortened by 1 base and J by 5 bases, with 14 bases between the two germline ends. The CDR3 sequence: CASSLLEGLGTGELFF. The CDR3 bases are TGTGCCAGCAGTTTATTAGAGGGGCTTGGGACCGGGGAGCTGTTTTTT.

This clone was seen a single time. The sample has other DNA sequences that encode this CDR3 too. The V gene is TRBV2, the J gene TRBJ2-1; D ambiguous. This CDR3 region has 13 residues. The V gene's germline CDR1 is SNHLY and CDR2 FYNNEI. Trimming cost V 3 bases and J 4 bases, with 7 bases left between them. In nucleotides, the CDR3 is TGTGCCAGCAGTGAGGAGAGTTACAATGAGCAGTTCTTC. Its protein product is CASSEESYNEQFF.

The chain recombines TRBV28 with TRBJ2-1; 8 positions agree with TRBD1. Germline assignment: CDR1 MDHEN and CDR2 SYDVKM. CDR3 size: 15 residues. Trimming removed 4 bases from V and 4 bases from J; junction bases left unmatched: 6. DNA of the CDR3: TGTGCCAGCAGTTACTCCGGGACAGGATACAATGAGCAGTTCTTC. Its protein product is CASSYSGTGYNEQFF.

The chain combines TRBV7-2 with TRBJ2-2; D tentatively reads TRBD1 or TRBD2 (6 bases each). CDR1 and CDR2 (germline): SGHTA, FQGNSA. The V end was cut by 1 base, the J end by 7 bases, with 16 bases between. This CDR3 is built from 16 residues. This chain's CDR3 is CASSLGTWGAGGELFF. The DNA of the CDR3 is TGTGCCAGCAGCTTAGGGACGTGGGGGGCGGGCGGGGAGCTGTTTTTT.

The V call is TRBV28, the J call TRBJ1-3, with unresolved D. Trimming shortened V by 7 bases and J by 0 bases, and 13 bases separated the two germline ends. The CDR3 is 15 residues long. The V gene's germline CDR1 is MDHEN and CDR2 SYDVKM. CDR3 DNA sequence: TGTGCCAGCACATTTGAATTGATCTCTGGAAACACCATATATTTT. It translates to CASTFELISGNTIYF.

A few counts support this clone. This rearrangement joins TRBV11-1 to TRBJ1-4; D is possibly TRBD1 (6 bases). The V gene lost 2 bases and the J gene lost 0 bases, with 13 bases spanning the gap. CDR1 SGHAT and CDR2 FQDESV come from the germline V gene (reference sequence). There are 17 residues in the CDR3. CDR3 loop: CASSLHRAAATNEKLFF. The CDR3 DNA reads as TGTGCCAGCAGCTTACACAGGGCCGCTGCAACTAATGAAAAACTGTTTTTT.

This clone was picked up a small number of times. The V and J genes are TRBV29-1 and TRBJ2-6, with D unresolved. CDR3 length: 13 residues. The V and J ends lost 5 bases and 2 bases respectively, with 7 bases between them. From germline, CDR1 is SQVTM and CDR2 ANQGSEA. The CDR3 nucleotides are TGCAGCGTTATCCCCGCTGGGGCCAACGTCCTGACTTTC. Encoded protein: CSVIPAGANVLTF.

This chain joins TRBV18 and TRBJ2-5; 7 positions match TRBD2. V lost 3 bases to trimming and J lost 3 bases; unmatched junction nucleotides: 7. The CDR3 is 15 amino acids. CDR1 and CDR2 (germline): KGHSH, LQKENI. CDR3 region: CASSPLASGKETQYF. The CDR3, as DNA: TGTGCCAGCTCACCCCTGGCTAGCGGCAAAGAGACCCAGTACTTC.

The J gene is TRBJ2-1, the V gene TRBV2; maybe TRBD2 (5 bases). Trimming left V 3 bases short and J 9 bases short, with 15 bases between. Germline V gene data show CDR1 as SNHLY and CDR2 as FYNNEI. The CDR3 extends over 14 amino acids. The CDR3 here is CASSEGDGLLEQFF. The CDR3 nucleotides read TGTGCCAGCAGTGAGGGTGACGGACTCCTTGAGCAGTTCTTC. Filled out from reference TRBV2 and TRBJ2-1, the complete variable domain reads EPEVTQTPSHQVTQMGQEVILRCVPISNHLYFYWYRQILGQKVEFLVSFYNNEISEKSEIFDDQFSVERPDGSNFTLKIRSTKLEDSAMYFCASSEGDGLLEQFFGPGTRLTVL.

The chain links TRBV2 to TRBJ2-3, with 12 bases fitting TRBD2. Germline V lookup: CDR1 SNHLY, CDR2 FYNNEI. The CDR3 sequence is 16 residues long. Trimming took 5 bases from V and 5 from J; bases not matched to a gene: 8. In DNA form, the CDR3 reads TGTGCCAGCAGTTGGACTAGCGGGAACGTGGAAGATACGCAGTATTTT. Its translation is CASSWTSGNVEDTQYF.

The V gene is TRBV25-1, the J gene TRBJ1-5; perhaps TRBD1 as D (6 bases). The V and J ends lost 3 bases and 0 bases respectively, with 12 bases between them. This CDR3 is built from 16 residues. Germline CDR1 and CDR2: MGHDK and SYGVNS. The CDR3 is CASSDQDSHSNQPQHF. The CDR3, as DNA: TGTGCCAGCAGTGATCAGGACAGCCATAGCAATCAGCCCCAGCATTTT.

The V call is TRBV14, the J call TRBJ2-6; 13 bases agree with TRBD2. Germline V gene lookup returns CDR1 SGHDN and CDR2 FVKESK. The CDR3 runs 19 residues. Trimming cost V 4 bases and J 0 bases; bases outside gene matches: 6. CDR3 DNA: TGTGCCAGCAGCCGACTAGCGGGAGGTAGTGGCTCTGGGGCCAACGTCCTGACTTTC. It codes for CASSRLAGGSGSGANVLTF.

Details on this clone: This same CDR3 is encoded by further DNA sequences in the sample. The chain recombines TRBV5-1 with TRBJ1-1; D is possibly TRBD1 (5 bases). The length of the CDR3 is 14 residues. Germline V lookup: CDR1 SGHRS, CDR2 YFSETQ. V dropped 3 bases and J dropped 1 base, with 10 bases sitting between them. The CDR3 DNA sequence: TGCGCCAGCAGCTCTGGGACGGAGAACACTGAAGCTTTCTTT. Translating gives CASSSGTENTEAFF.

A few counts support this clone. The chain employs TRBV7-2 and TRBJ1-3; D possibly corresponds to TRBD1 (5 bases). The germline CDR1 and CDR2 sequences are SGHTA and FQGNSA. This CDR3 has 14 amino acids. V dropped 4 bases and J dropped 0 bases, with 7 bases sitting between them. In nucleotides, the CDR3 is TGTGCCAGCAGCTGGGGGGTCTCTGGAAACACCATATATTTT. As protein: CASSWGVSGNTIYF.

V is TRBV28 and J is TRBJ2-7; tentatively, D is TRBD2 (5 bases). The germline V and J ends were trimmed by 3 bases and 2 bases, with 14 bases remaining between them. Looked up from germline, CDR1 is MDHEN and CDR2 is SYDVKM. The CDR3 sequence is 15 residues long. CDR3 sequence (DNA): TGTGCCAGCAGTTTGATTGGAGGCCAGCCCTACGAGCAGTACTTC. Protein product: CASSLIGGQPYEQYF.

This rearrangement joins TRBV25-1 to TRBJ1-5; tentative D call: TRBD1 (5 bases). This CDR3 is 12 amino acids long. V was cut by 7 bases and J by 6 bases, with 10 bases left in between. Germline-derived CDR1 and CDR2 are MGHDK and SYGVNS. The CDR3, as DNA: TGTGCCAGCAAGGGGTCCGGTCAGCCCCAGCATTTT. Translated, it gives CASKGSGQPQHF.

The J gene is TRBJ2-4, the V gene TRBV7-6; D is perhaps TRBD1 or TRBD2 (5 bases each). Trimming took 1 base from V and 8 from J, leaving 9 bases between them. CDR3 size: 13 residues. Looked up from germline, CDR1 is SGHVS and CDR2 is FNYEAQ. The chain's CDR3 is CASSLGGTDIQYF. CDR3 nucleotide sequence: TGTGCCAGCAGCTTAGGGGGGACGGACATTCAGTACTTC.

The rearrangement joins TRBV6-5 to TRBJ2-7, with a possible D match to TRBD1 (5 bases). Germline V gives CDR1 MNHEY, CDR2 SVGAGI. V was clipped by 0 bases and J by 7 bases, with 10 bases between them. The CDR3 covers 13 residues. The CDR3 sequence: CASSYSQGREQYF. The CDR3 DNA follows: TGTGCCAGCAGTTACTCTCAGGGTCGAGAGCAGTACTTC.

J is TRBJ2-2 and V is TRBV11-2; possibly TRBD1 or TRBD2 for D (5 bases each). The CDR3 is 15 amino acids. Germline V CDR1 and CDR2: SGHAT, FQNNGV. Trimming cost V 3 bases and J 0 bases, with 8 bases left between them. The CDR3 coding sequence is TGTGCCAGCAGCTTGGGACGGACGAACACCGGGGAGCTGTTTTTT. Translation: CASSLGRTNTGELFF.

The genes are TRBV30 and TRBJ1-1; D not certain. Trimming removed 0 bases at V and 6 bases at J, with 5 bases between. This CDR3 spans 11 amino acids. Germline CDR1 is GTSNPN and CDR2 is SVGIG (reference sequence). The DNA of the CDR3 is TGTGCCTGGAGTGTGGGTGCTGAAGCTTTCTTT. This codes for CAWSVGAEAFF.

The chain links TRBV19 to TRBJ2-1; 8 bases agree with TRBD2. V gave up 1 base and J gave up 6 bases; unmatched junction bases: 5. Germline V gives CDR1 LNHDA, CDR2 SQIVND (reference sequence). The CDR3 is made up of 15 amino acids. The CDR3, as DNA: TGTGCCAGTAGTATAGTTAGCGGGATCATCAATGAGCAGTTCTTC. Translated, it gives CASSIVSGIINEQFF.

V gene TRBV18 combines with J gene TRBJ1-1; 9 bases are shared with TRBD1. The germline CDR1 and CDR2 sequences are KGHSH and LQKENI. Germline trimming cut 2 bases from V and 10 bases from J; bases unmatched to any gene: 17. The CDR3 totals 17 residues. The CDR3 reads CASSPSLRAGDRDGAFF. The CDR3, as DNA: TGTGCCAGCTCACCAAGCCTGAGAGCTGGGGACAGGGATGGAGCTTTCTTT.

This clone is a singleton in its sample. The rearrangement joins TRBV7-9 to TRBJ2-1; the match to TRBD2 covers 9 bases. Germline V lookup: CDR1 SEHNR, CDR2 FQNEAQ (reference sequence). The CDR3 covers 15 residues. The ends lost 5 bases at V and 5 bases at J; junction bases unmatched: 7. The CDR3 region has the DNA TGTGCCAGCAGCCTAAGCGGGAGGCGGGACAATGAGCAGTTCTTC. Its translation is CASSLSGRRDNEQFF.

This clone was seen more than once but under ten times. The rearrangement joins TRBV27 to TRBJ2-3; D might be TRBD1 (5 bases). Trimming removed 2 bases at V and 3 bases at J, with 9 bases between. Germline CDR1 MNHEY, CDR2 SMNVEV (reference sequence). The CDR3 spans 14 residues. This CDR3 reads CASSLGARTDTQYF. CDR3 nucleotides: TGTGCCAGCAGTTTAGGGGCAAGAACAGATACGCAGTATTTT.

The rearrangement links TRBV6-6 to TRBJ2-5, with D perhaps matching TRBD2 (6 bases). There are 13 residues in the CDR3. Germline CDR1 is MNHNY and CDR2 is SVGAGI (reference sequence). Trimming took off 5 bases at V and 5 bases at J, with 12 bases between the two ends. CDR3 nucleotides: TGTGCCAGCAGTCCTCTAGCGTCGGAGACCCAGTACTTC. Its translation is CASSPLASETQYF.

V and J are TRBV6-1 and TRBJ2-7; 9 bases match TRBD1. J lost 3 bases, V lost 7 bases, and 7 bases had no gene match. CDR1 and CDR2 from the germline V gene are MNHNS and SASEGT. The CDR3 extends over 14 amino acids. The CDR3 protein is CASTIGTGYYEQYF. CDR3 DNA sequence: TGTGCCAGCACGATAGGGACAGGGTACTACGAGCAGTACTTC.

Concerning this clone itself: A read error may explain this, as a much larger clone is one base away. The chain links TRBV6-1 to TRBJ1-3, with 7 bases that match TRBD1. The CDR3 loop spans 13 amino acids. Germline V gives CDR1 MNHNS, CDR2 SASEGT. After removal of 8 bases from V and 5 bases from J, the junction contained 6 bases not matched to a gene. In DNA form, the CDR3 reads TGTGCCAGCGAGGGGGCGATGAGAAACACCATATATTTT. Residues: CASEGAMRNTIYF.

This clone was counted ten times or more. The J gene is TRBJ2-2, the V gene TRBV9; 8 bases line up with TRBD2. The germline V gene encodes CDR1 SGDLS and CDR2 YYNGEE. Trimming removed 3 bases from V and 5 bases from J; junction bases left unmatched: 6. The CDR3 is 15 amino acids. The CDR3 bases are TGTGCCAGCAGCGGGGGAGCGGGAGAGACCGGGGAGCTGTTTTTT. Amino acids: CASSGGAGETGELFF.

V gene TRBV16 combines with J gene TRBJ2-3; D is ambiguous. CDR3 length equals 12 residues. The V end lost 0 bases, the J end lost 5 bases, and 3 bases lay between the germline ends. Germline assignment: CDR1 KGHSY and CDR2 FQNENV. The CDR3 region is CASSQSRDTQYF. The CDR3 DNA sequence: TGTGCCAGCAGCCAATCGAGAGATACGCAGTATTTT.

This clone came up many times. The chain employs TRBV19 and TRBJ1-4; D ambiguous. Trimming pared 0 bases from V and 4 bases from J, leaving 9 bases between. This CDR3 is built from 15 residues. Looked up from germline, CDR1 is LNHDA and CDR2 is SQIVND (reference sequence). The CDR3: CASSIDYGINEKLFF. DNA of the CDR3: TGTGCCAGTAGTATAGATTACGGAATTAATGAAAAACTGTTTTTT.